A selection of T cell receptor beta chains follows, all from one sample in a study of blood T cell repertoires in COVID-19. Method: immunoSEQ multiplex PCR; TCRdb's copy keeps in-frame clones and lacks some. The sample yields under 200,000 clones, roughly 80% seen once. The source material was peripheral blood. All receptors come from a man in his 60s with active or convalescent COVID-19. Each CDR3 is given with its conserved first and last residue. The D gene is left open where the match is weak. The size entry is marked missing in some rows and otherwise reads once, few, many or a size class.

d_call j_call cdr3_length v_call clone_size cdr3_aa cdr3_nt
TRBD2 TRBJ2-7 15 TRBV11-1 - CASSPTSVPIYEQYF TGTGCCAGCAGCCCCACTAGCGTTCCGATCTACGAGCAGTACTTC
TRBD1 TRBJ2-7 15 TRBV10-3 - CAIRTTGPANYEQYF TGTGCCATCAGGACGACAGGGCCCGCCAACTACGAGCAGTACTTC
TRBD2 TRBJ2-1 12 TRBV12-3/TRBV12-4 few CASGQLVRESFF TGTGCCAGCGGTCAACTTGTGCGGGAGTCGTTCTTC
TRBD1 TRBJ1-2 14 TRBV7-2 - CASSGGTVFYGYTF TGTGCCAGCAGCGGCGGGACAGTTTTCTATGGCTACACCTTC
TRBD1 TRBJ1-3 14 TRBV19 few CASSPDRDEDTIYF TGTGCCAGTAGCCCGGACAGGGATGAGGACACCATATATTTT
- TRBJ2-2 16 TRBV27 - CASSLITFANTGELFF TGTGCCAGCAGTTTGATAACATTCGCGAACACCGGGGAGCTGTTTTTT
TRBD1 TRBJ2-3 15 TRBV27 - CASSSLTGGTDTQYF TGTGCCAGCAGCTCCCTGACAGGGGGGACAGATACGCAGTATTTT
TRBD2 TRBJ2-1 11 TRBV10-3 - CAIGRDSEQFF TGTGCCATCGGGAGGGATTCTGAGCAGTTCTTC
TRBD1 TRBJ2-7 15 TRBV5-1 - CASSPRQGAAYEQYF TGCGCCAGCAGCCCAAGACAGGGGGCGGCCTACGAGCAGTACTTC
TRBD1 TRBJ2-2 14 TRBV9 - CASSAGQGIGELFF TGTGCCAGCAGCGCAGGACAGGGCATTGGGGAGCTGTTTTTT
- TRBJ1-2 14 TRBV2 - CASTEMWGLGGYTF TGTGCCAGCACCGAGATGTGGGGGCTAGGAGGCTACACCTTC
TRBD2 TRBJ2-7 14 TRBV6-2/TRBV6-3 - CASTPPAGEVEQYF TGTGCCAGCACCCCCCCTGCGGGAGAGGTCGAGCAGTACTTC
- TRBJ2-5 14 TRBV21-1 - CASRTSQQQETQYF TGTGCCAGCAGAACCAGCCAACAGCAAGAGACCCAGTACTTC
TRBD1 TRBJ2-5 15 TRBV13 - CASSLAPDRKETQYF TGTGCCAGCAGCTTAGCCCCGGACAGGAAAGAGACCCAGTACTTC
TRBD2 TRBJ2-5 13 TRBV27 - CASSLFGGRAQYF TGTGCCAGCAGTTTATTCGGGGGGAGGGCCCAGTACTTC
TRBD1 TRBJ1-5 14 TRBV28 - CASSQDRGNQPQHF TGTGCCAGCAGTCAAGACAGGGGCAATCAGCCCCAGCATTTT
- TRBJ2-7 17 TRBV28 - CASSLRARQRVNYEQYF TGTGCCAGCAGTTTACGAGCCCGACAGCGCGTAAACTACGAGCAGTACTTC
TRBD1 TRBJ1-5 18 TRBV19 - CASSASGTGVRGNQPQHF TGTGCCAGTAGTGCCTCCGGGACAGGGGTTAGGGGCAATCAGCCCCAGCATTTT
- TRBJ2-7 13 TRBV7-3 - CASSSRTETEQYF TGTGCCAGCAGCTCCCGGACAGAGACCGAGCAGTACTTC
- TRBJ2-3 11 TRBV5-1 - CASSSQDTQYF TGCGCCAGCAGCTCCCAAGATACGCAGTATTTT
- TRBJ1-6 13 TRBV30 - CAWSSGADSPLHF TGTGCCTGGAGTTCTGGGGCGGATTCACCCCTCCACTTT
- TRBJ1-5 15 TRBV2 - CASSEGSGVVQPQHF TGTGCCAGCAGTGAAGGCTCAGGGGTGGTCCAGCCCCAGCATTTT
TRBD2 TRBJ2-1 18 TRBV2 - CASTRVSSGSPSYNEQFF TGTGCCAGCACCCGAGTGAGTAGCGGGAGTCCTTCCTACAATGAGCAGTTCTTC
TRBD2 TRBJ2-1 15 TRBV11-3 once CASSLDGLAGTEQFF TGTGCCAGCAGCTTAGATGGACTAGCGGGAACTGAGCAGTTCTTC
TRBD2 TRBJ2-7 14 TRBV5-1 few CASRIAGGSYEQYF TGCGCCAGCAGAATAGCGGGAGGCTCCTACGAGCAGTACTTC
- TRBJ2-7 11 TRBV20-1 - CSADRTYEQYF TGCAGTGCGGACAGAACCTACGAGCAGTACTTC
- TRBJ2-2 14 TRBV7-2 once CASSLKRNTGELFF TGTGCCAGCAGCTTAAAGCGAAACACCGGGGAGCTGTTTTTT
TRBD1 TRBJ2-7 14 TRBV5-4 once CASSRTGTVNEQYF TGTGCCAGCAGCCGGACCGGGACAGTCAACGAGCAGTACTTC
TRBD2 TRBJ2-3 18 TRBV20-1 once CSASFGLAGSLGTDTQYF TGCAGTGCTAGTTTCGGACTAGCGGGATCACTGGGGACAGATACGCAGTATTTT
- TRBJ2-1 15 TRBV4-1 few CASSGMGLANNEQFF TGCGCCAGCAGTGGCATGGGACTGGCCAACAATGAGCAGTTCTTC
- TRBJ2-7 11 TRBV29-1 - CSVDTAYEQYF TGCAGCGTCGACACCGCCTACGAGCAGTACTTC
TRBD2 TRBJ2-3 18 TRBV2 - CASGGLAGSHQGTDTQYF TGTGCCAGCGGGGGGCTAGCGGGGTCTCACCAGGGGACAGATACGCAGTATTTT
TRBD1 TRBJ2-5 14 TRBV3-1/TRBV3-2 - CASSQGDSRVTQYF TGTGCCAGCAGCCAAGGGGACAGTCGGGTGACCCAGTACTTC
TRBD2 TRBJ2-5 16 TRBV7-3 - CASSLNSGRQEETQYF TGTGCCAGCAGCCTAAATAGCGGGAGGCAGGAAGAGACCCAGTACTTC
TRBD1 TRBJ1-2 14 TRBV4-3 - CASSPDRGRYGYTF TGCGCCAGCAGCCCCGACAGGGGACGCTATGGCTACACCTTC
TRBD2 TRBJ2-3 13 TRBV10-3 - CAISPGGADTQYF TGTGCCATCAGCCCGGGAGGGGCAGATACGCAGTATTTT
- TRBJ2-7 14 TRBV5-1 once CASSLGAGLAEQYF TGCGCCAGCAGCTTGGGGGCAGGGTTGGCCGAGCAGTACTTC
- TRBJ1-1 13 TRBV27 - CASSFKGFTEAFF TGTGCCAGCAGTTTCAAGGGGTTCACTGAAGCTTTCTTT
- TRBJ1-3 14 TRBV7-2 - CASSVDFSGNTIYF TGTGCCAGCAGCGTGGACTTCTCTGGAAACACCATATATTTT
- TRBJ2-7 16 TRBV5-1 - CASSPQAGSNSYEQYF TGCGCCAGCAGCCCCCAGGCCGGGAGTAACTCCTACGAGCAGTACTTC
TRBD1 TRBJ1-5 14 TRBV28 - CASSADRWGQPQHF TGTGCCAGCAGTGCGGACAGGTGGGGTCAGCCCCAGCATTTT
TRBD2 TRBJ2-2 15 TRBV6-2/TRBV6-3 - CASSYRAGITGELFF TGTGCCAGCAGTTATCGAGCGGGAATCACCGGGGAGCTGTTTTTT
TRBD2 TRBJ2-1 14 TRBV4-2 once CASSVGGSYNEQFF TGTGCCAGCAGCGTCGGCGGGAGTTACAATGAGCAGTTCTTC
- TRBJ1-5 16 TRBV7-2 - CASSPGGGNSNQPQHF TGTGCCAGCAGCCCTGGGGGGGGGAATAGCAATCAGCCCCAGCATTTT
- TRBJ2-1 15 TRBV21-1 - CASNLRRQGHNEQFF TGTGCCAGCAACCTCCGGCGGCAGGGGCACAATGAGCAGTTCTTC
- TRBJ1-1 14 TRBV28 - CASRLRLTNTEAFF TGTGCCAGCAGGCTCAGACTGACGAACACTGAAGCTTTCTTT
- TRBJ2-2 15 TRBV24-1 - CATRKSTANTGELFF TGTGCCACCAGAAAGAGTACTGCGAACACCGGGGAGCTGTTTTTT
TRBD1 TRBJ1-6 15 TRBV3-1/TRBV3-2 - CASSRGTVWDSPLHF TGTGCCAGCAGCCGAGGGACAGTCTGGGATTCACCCCTCCACTTT
- TRBJ1-1 11 TRBV14 - CASSPDTEAFF TGTGCCAGCAGCCCTGACACTGAAGCTTTCTTT
- TRBJ2-2 15 TRBV3-1/TRBV3-2 - CASSQVSGHTGELFF TGTGCCAGCAGCCAAGTTAGCGGACACACCGGGGAGCTGTTTTTT
TRBD2 TRBJ2-1 14 TRBV28 - CASSSGLAPNEQFF TGTGCCAGCAGTTCCGGACTAGCCCCCAATGAGCAGTTCTTC
- TRBJ2-1 13 TRBV2 - CASQRSANSEQFF TGTGCCAGCCAACGTTCGGCAAACAGCGAGCAGTTCTTC
- TRBJ1-2 15 TRBV6-5 - CASSYPRQGGYGYTF TGTGCCAGCAGTTACCCGCGTCAGGGAGGCTATGGCTACACCTTC
- TRBJ2-3 14 TRBV9 - CASSVTTSTDTQYF TGTGCCAGCAGCGTAACTACTAGCACAGATACGCAGTATTTT
TRBD1 TRBJ1-5 17 TRBV19 - CASTLTGGVRANQPQHF TGTGCCAGTACCTTGACAGGGGGCGTCAGGGCCAATCAGCCCCAGCATTTT
TRBD2 TRBJ2-7 14 TRBV19 - CASSPEGTNYEQYF TGTGCCAGCTCCCCCGAGGGGACTAATTACGAGCAGTACTTC
- TRBJ2-5 12 TRBV2 - CASSVGVETQYF TGTGCCAGCAGCGTGGGAGTGGAGACCCAGTACTTC
TRBD1 TRBJ2-1 13 TRBV7-3 - CASSLQGASEQFF TGTGCCAGCAGCCTACAGGGGGCGAGTGAGCAGTTCTTC
- TRBJ2-2 16 TRBV24-1 - CATSDSRHANTGELFF TGTGCCACCAGTGATAGCAGGCACGCGAACACCGGGGAGCTGTTTTTT
TRBD2 TRBJ2-7 15 TRBV4-2 - CASSPAGTSAYEQYF TGTGCCAGCAGCCCCGCCGGGACTAGCGCTTACGAGCAGTACTTC